Presented here are 7 T cell receptor beta chains from one specimen sequenced in a study of regulatory dendritic cells for organ transplantation. Their specific antigens are unknown. Here immunoSEQ multiplex PCR was the method, and the copy in TCRdb shows in-frame clones only, minus some. The profile shows about 21,000 clones, 80% to 90% of them singletons. Sorted T cells were CFSE-labeled and cultured 5 days with allogeneic regulatory or mature dendritic cells at 1:10. The sequenced sample consisted of naive CD4+ T cells from blood cultured with regulatory dendritic cells. Noted subset: CD45RA+ naive T cells. All receptors come from a human donor in good health.

This rearrangement joins TRBV30 to TRBJ2-3; unclear D gene. Germline CDR1 and CDR2: GTSNPN and SVGIG (reference sequence). The CDR3 covers 15 residues. V lost 2 bases and J 2 bases, leaving 14 bases between the germline ends. The CDR3 DNA is TGTGCCTGGAGTAGAGAGACAACAGTCACAGATACGCAGTATTTT. The encoded protein is CAWSRETTVTDTQYF.

The chain links TRBV7-2 to TRBJ1-2, with TRBD1 identical over 8 bases. Germline-derived CDR1 and CDR2 are SGHTA and FQGNSA. Unmatched junction bases numbered 5, after V lost 4 bases and J lost 4 bases. The CDR3 sequence is 14 residues long. The CDR3 region has the DNA TGTGCCAGCAGCTCAGGACAGGGCGGCTATGGCTACACCTTC. Translated: CASSSGQGGYGYTF.

The chain joins TRBV29-1 to TRBJ2-5; 12 positions match TRBD2. The germline V gene encodes CDR1 SQVTM and CDR2 ANQGSEA. The V gene end was trimmed by 5 bases and the J gene end by 5 bases; junction bases not matched to a gene: 6. The CDR3 covers 14 residues. This chain's CDR3 is CSVRTSGTSETQYF. The CDR3 DNA reads as TGCAGCGTTCGGACTAGCGGGACCTCGGAGACCCAGTACTTC.

CDR3 amino acids: CASSEVGAYTDTQYF. For the CDR3, the DNA is TGTGCCAGCAGTGAAGTAGGGGCCTACACAGATACGCAGTATTTT. The rearrangement links TRBV6-1 to TRBJ2-3; a weak D match, TRBD1 (5 bases). The CDR3 consists of 15 residues. CDR1 is MNHNS, CDR2 SASEGT, per germline. Trimming removed 1 base from V and 2 bases from J, with 10 bases in between.

The J gene is TRBJ1-1, the V gene TRBV15; D might be TRBD1 (5 bases). The CDR3 is 15 amino acids. CDR1 and CDR2 (germline): LNHNV, YYDKDF (reference sequence). V was cut by 5 bases and J by 0 bases, with 13 bases left in between. Here the CDR3 reads CATSVGAGLNTEAFF. In DNA, the CDR3 is TGTGCCACCAGCGTCGGGGCAGGGTTGAACACTGAAGCTTTCTTT.

The CDR3 region is CASSVGHRGPYNEQFF. The CDR3 nucleotides read TGTGCCAGCAGCGTAGGACACAGGGGGCCTTACAATGAGCAGTTCTTC. The genes are TRBV9 and TRBJ2-1; 9 bases are a match to TRBD1. CDR1 is SGDLS and CDR2 is YYNGEE in the germline V gene. This CDR3 region has 16 residues. Trimming cost V 0 bases and J 4 bases; bases outside gene matches: 5.

This clone appeared a few times. The chain is built from TRBV7-9 and TRBJ1-2, with a possible D match to TRBD1 (5 bases). Trimming removed 5 bases at V and 10 bases at J, with 20 bases between. Looked up from germline, CDR1 is SEHNR and CDR2 is FQNEAQ (reference sequence). The CDR3 contains 14 residues. The DNA of the CDR3 is TGTGCCAGCAGCCCAGGGACGGGCTCGGACGACTACACCTTC. It encodes CASSPGTGSDDYTF.